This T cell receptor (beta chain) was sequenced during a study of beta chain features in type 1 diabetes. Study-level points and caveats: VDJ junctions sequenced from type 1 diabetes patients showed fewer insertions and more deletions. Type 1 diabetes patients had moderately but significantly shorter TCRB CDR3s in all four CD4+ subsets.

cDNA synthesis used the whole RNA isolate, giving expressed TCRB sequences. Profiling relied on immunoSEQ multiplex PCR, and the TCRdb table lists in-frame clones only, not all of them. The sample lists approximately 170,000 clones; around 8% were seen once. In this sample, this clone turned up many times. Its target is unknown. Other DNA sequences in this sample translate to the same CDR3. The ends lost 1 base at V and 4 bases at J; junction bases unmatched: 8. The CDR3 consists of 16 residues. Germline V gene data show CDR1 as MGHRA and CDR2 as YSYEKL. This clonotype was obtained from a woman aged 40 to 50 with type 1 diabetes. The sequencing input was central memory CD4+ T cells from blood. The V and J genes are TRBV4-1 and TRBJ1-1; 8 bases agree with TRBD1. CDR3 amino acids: CASSQGTDRGGTEAFF. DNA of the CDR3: TGCGCCAGCAGCCAAGGAACCGACAGGGGAGGCACTGAAGCTTTCTTT.